A single sample is the source of the 26 T cell receptor beta chains below, sequenced in a study of Ad26.COV2.S vaccination and SARS-CoV-2 variants (dated by TCRdb to the early 2020s). The library was made by the immunoSEQ multiplex PCR assay. The source is immuneACCESS, and TCRdb retained only in-frame sequences with V and J called. Part of the clones is not carried over; for the studies checked, unresolved V genes explain less than half of this, and the remainder is unexplained. The sample table contains 430,000 or so clones; only one count was recorded for 75% to 90% of them. The ten most abundant clones make up around 2.5% of the sample. The treatment or condition label of this sample denotes: around 19 received Ad26.COV2.S at low or high dose, single or two shots; roughly five received placebo; per-sample allocation not given. Repertoires of vaccine and placebo recipients were sequenced from samples taken on day 63 after the first injection.

Sequencing used peripheral blood, obtained in a trial of Ad26.COV2.S vaccine versus placebo. The receptors originated from a person between 18 and 59 years old who received the Ad26.COV2.S COVID-19 vaccine or a placebo.

This chain links TRBV19 with TRBJ1-1; 7 bases match TRBD1. Germline-derived CDR1 and CDR2 are LNHDA and SQIVND (reference sequence). The CDR3 totals 15 residues. J lost 6 bases, V lost 9 bases, and 16 bases had no gene match. This CDR3 is CASQGVEQGRAEAFF. Written as DNA, the CDR3 is TGTGCCAGCCAGGGAGTCGAACAGGGGCGGGCTGAAGCTTTCTTT.

The table lists this clone with a few counts. The chain couples TRBV19 to TRBJ1-5, with 10 bases identical to TRBD1. CDR1 is LNHDA, CDR2 SQIVND, per germline (reference sequence). The CDR3 has 19 residues. Trimming cost V 6 bases and J 2 bases; bases outside gene matches: 16. This chain's CDR3 is CASRVGRDRGFRGNQPQHF. The CDR3 DNA follows: TGTGCCAGTAGAGTCGGCCGGGACAGGGGATTTAGGGGCAATCAGCCCCAGCATTTT.

This chain links TRBV3-1 (or the pseudogene TRBV3-2) with TRBJ2-3; 7 bases line up with TRBD1. The CDR3 extends over 14 amino acids. With V trimmed by 4 bases and J by 6 bases, 7 bases remained unmatched. Germline V lookup: CDR1 LGHDT, CDR2 YNNKEL (reference sequence). CDR3 sequence reads: CASSRRADRDTQYF. The CDR3 DNA reads TGTGCCAGCAGCCGAAGGGCGGACAGGGATACGCAGTATTTT.

The genes are TRBV30 and TRBJ1-1, with 7 bases matching TRBD1. CDR3 length equals 13 residues. CDR1 is GTSNPN and CDR2 is SVGIG in the germline V gene (reference sequence). V shed 1 base and J 4 bases; nucleotides not matched to a gene: 3. CDR3 sequence reads: CAWSGQGSTEAFF. CDR3 DNA: TGTGCCTGGAGTGGACAGGGTAGCACTGAAGCTTTCTTT.

This chain links TRBV5-1 with TRBJ1-1; 10 nucleotides match TRBD1. The ends lost 1 base at V and 5 bases at J; junction bases unmatched: 5. CDR1 is SGHRS, CDR2 YFSETQ, per germline. This CDR3 is 15 amino acids long. CDR3 region: CASSLRDRGSTEAFF. The CDR3 nucleotides read TGCGCCAGCAGCTTGCGGGACAGGGGATCGACTGAAGCTTTCTTT.

A single count supports this clone. The chain links TRBV18 to TRBJ1-3; D is ambiguous. Trimming left V 6 bases short and J 0 bases short, with 18 bases between. Germline assignment: CDR1 KGHSH and CDR2 LQKENI. The CDR3 sequence is 17 residues long. The CDR3 DNA follows: TGTGCCAGCTCTGGGATGACTTCCGCTGACTCTGGAAACACCATATATTTT. The encoded protein is CASSGMTSADSGNTIYF.

This clone was observed a handful of times. The rearrangement links TRBV5-4 to TRBJ1-5; no reliable D call. The CDR3 sequence is 13 residues long. Between the trimmed V and J ends, which lost 0 bases and 7 bases, there was a span of 8 bases. Germline values: CDR1 SGHNT, CDR2 YYREEE (reference sequence). CDR3 sequence: CASSLDLGQPQHF. The CDR3 DNA sequence: TGTGCCAGCAGCTTGGATCTCGGACAGCCCCAGCATTTT.

The chain links TRBV2 to TRBJ2-7, with 7 nucleotides matching TRBD2. V lost 2 bases and J lost 3; bases outside the gene matches: 4. This CDR3 has 14 amino acids. Germline values: CDR1 SNHLY, CDR2 FYNNEI. CDR3 in amino acids: CASSEMGLRYEQYV. The CDR3 DNA follows: TGTGCCAGCAGTGAAATGGGACTACGCTACGAGCAGTACGTC.

Only one count was recorded for this clone. The chain recombines TRBV21-1 with TRBJ1-3; whether TRBD1, the table's D call, matches the DNA was not checked. TRBV21-1 corresponds to a pseudogene. The CDR3 consists of 14 residues. Written as DNA, the CDR3 is TGTGCCAGACCAGAGACAGGGACTGGAAACACCATATATTTT. Residues: CARPETGTGNTIYF.

The CDR3 DNA sequence: TGTGCCAGCAGTTCAGGACCGAATCTAGGTCGGGAGACCCAGTACTTC. Its translation is CASSSGPNLGRETQYF. V is TRBV6-6 and J is TRBJ2-5; D ambiguous. Trimming shortened V by 4 bases and J by 5 bases, and 20 bases separated the two germline ends. CDR1 MNHNY and CDR2 SVGAGI come from the germline V gene (reference sequence). CDR3 size: 16 residues.

This clone was counted only a few times. The genes are TRBV5-1 and TRBJ1-2; 10 nucleotides align to TRBD1. This CDR3 spans 16 amino acids. The ends lost 0 bases at V and 3 bases at J; junction bases unmatched: 5. The germline CDR1 and CDR2 sequences are SGHRS and YFSETQ. For the CDR3, the DNA is TGCGCCAGCAGCTTGGGTCCGGGACAGGGGCACTATGGCTACACCTTC. This translates into CASSLGPGQGHYGYTF.

The chain has TRBV30 and TRBJ2-7, with 8 bases that match TRBD1. Germline V CDR1 and CDR2: GTSNPN, SVGIG (reference sequence). The CDR3 spans 12 residues. The V gene end was trimmed by 4 bases and the J gene end by 6 bases; junction bases not matched to a gene: 5. CDR3 DNA: TGTGCCTGGAACGGACAGGGACTCGAGCAGTACTTC. As protein: CAWNGQGLEQYF.

This clone was observed a handful of times. This sequence joins TRBV7-8 and TRBJ2-1; maybe TRBD1 (6 bases). This CDR3 has 16 amino acids. The V and J ends lost 4 bases and 4 bases respectively, with 17 bases between them. Germline V gives CDR1 SGHVS, CDR2 FQNEAQ. CDR3 sequence reads: CASSSESRGVYNEQFF. The DNA of the CDR3 is TGTGCCAGCAGCTCGGAGTCCAGGGGAGTTTACAATGAGCAGTTCTTC.

The chain has TRBV6-6 and TRBJ1-6; D gene uncertain. The CDR3 extends over 16 amino acids. Looked up from germline, CDR1 is MNHNY and CDR2 is SVGAGI (reference sequence). Trimming pared 2 bases from V and 6 bases from J, leaving 14 bases between. CDR3 sequence reads: CASSYPSRAFNSPLHF. CDR3 coding DNA: TGTGCCAGCAGTTACCCGTCACGGGCCTTTAATTCACCCCTCCACTTT.

The chain has TRBV13 and TRBJ1-1; the D gene is possibly TRBD1 (5 bases). Trimming took off 0 bases at V and 0 bases at J, with 5 bases between the two ends. CDR3 size: 14 residues. The germline gives CDR1 PRHDT, CDR2 FYEKMQ (reference sequence). This CDR3 is CASSLGRVNTEAFF. The CDR3 region has the DNA TGTGCCAGCAGCTTAGGCAGGGTGAACACTGAAGCTTTCTTT. Drawing the rest from reference TRBV13 and TRBJ1-1, the complete variable domain is AAGVIQSPRHLIKEKRETATLKCYPIPRHDTVYWYQQGPGQDPQFLISFYEKMQSDKGSIPDRFSAQQFSDYHSELNMSSLELGDSALYFCASSLGRVNTEAFFGQGTRLTVV.

The CDR3 protein is CASSLNAQDTQYF. The DNA for the CDR3 is TGTGCCAGCAGCTTAAACGCCCAAGATACGCAGTATTTT. The rearrangement links TRBV7-3 to TRBJ2-3; no clear D gene. The CDR3 covers 13 residues. The V gene's germline CDR1 is SGHTA and CDR2 FQGTGA. Between the trimmed V and J ends, which lost 1 base and 5 bases, there was a span of 7 bases.

CDR3: CASSFTTTGAFF. CDR3 DNA sequence: TGTGCCAGCAGCTTTACGACCACCGGGGCTTTCTTT. The chain employs TRBV2 and TRBJ1-1; D ambiguous. The CDR3 totals 12 residues. Trimming removed 6 bases at V and 11 bases at J, with 16 bases between. The germline CDR1 and CDR2 sequences are SNHLY and FYNNEI.

The chain recombines TRBV6-2 or TRBV6-3 with TRBJ1-1; 7 bases line up with TRBD1. Germline lookup yields CDR1 MNHEY and CDR2 SVGEGT. The CDR3 has 16 amino acids. The V segment lost 0 bases and the J segment 11 bases; nucleotides outside the gene matches: 15. Here the CDR3 reads CASSYSPHDRARSAFF. CDR3 DNA: TGTGCCAGCAGTTACTCACCTCACGACAGGGCGCGATCGGCTTTCTTT.

A word on this clone: Possible read error: a much larger clone is one base away. V usage is TRBV9 and J usage is TRBJ2-2; TRBD2 agrees at 7 bases. V was pared by 5 bases and J by 4 bases, with 2 bases of the junction left unmatched. The CDR3 covers 13 residues. The germline V gene has CDR1 SGDLS and CDR2 YYNGEE. The CDR3: CASSRTSTGELFF. The CDR3 nucleotides are TGTGCCAGCAGTCGGACTAGCACCGGGGAGCTGTTTTTT.

This sequence joins TRBV27 and TRBJ2-5; 7 bases line up with TRBD2. CDR3 length: 17 residues. Germline V gives CDR1 MNHEY, CDR2 SMNVEV (reference sequence). V was pared by 5 bases and J by 1 base, with 13 bases of the junction left unmatched. CDR3 amino acids: CASSPLTKAGSQETQYF. In DNA, the CDR3 is TGTGCCAGCAGTCCACTGACTAAAGCGGGGTCCCAAGAGACCCAGTACTTC.

The CDR3 loop reads CASRTKTDTGELFF. The CDR3, as DNA: TGTGCCAGTAGAACCAAGACTGACACCGGGGAGCTGTTTTTT. V gene TRBV19 combines with J gene TRBJ2-2; no reliable D call. Per germline, CDR1 LNHDA and CDR2 SQIVND (reference sequence). V lost 6 bases and J 3 bases, leaving 11 bases between the germline ends. CDR3 size: 14 residues.

The chain uses TRBV6-2 or TRBV6-3 and TRBJ1-3; D might be TRBD1 (5 bases). Trimming took 6 bases from V and 5 from J, leaving 20 bases between them. CDR1 is MNHEY and CDR2 is SVGEGT in the germline V gene. The CDR3 length is 16 residues. The CDR3 bases are TGTGCCAGCAGCAACCCCGGGAGGGGCGGAAGAAACACCATATATTTT. It encodes CASSNPGRGGRNTIYF.

The chain carries TRBV18 and TRBJ1-3; D might be TRBD1 (5 bases). The CDR3 contains 14 residues. Germline CDR1 and CDR2: KGHSH and LQKENI. Trimming stripped 3 bases from V and 2 bases from J, with 8 bases between. The CDR3 DNA is TGTGCCAGCTCACCCGACAGTCCTGGAAACACCATATATTTT. Residues: CASSPDSPGNTIYF. Variable domain in full (rest from reference TRBV18 and TRBJ1-3): NAGVMQNPRHLVRRRGQEARLRCSPMKGHSHVYWYRQLPEEGLKFMVYLQKENIIDESGMPKERFSAEFPKEGPSILRIQQVVRGDSAAYFCASSPDSPGNTIYFGEGSWLTVV.

J is TRBJ1-6 and V is TRBV7-9, with unresolved D. The CDR3 contains 13 residues. From germline, CDR1 is SEHNR and CDR2 FQNEAQ (reference sequence). Trimming removed 2 bases from V and 10 bases from J, with 9 bases in between. CDR3 bases: TGTGCCAGCAGCTTATATGCGGGCTCACCCCTCCACTTT. Protein: CASSLYAGSPLHF.

The chain has TRBV5-1 and TRBJ2-2, with D possibly matching TRBD1 (6 bases). V was pared by 4 bases and J by 4 bases, with 11 bases between. The length of the CDR3 is 14 residues. In germline, CDR1 is SGHRS, CDR2 YFSETQ. Here the CDR3 DNA reads TGCGCCAGCAGCATAGGACAGTCCACCGGGGAGCTGTTTTTT. Amino acids: CASSIGQSTGELFF.

The V and J genes are TRBV25-1 and TRBJ2-1; D is possibly TRBD1 (5 bases). V was pared by 7 bases and J by 3 bases, with 10 bases between. CDR1 is MGHDK and CDR2 is SYGVNS in the germline V gene. The CDR3 loop spans 13 amino acids. The CDR3 DNA is TGTGCCAGCAAGGGGAACGGCTACAATGAGCAGTTCTTC. It is translated as CASKGNGYNEQFF. The full variable domain, in which reference TRBV25-1 and TRBJ2-1 provide the parts outside the CDR3, is EADIYQTPRYLVIGTGKKITLECSQTMGHDKMYWYQQDPGMELHLIHYSYGVNSTEKGDLSSESTVSRIRTEHFPLTLESARPSHTSQYLCASKGNGYNEQFFGPGTRLTVL.